Shown below are 21 T cell receptor beta chains from a single sample sequenced in a study of blood T cell repertoires in COVID-19 (TCRdb year 2020). The library was made by the immunoSEQ multiplex PCR assay. As stored in TCRdb, this immuneACCESS dataset retains in-frame rearrangements with V and J assigned. A fraction of the clones does not appear; measured against another copy, unresolved V genes explain less than half of the discrepancy, and the remainder lacks a known reason. This sample lists some 170,000 clones; 82% were detected once. Of the sample, over 7.5% falls within the top ten clones. Specimen: peripheral blood. These receptors were collected from a woman between 65 and 79 years old with acute or convalescent COVID-19.

The chain uses TRBV20-1 and TRBJ2-7; no clear D. The CDR3 is 11 amino acids. V was cut by 3 bases and J by 7 bases, with 10 bases left in between. CDR1 and CDR2 (germline): DFQATT, SNEGSKA (reference sequence). CDR3 region: CSASFLREQYF. The CDR3 nucleotides read TGCAGTGCTAGTTTCCTCAGGGAGCAGTACTTC.

The gene calls are TRBV9 and TRBJ2-1; 13 bases fit TRBD2. Germline V gene data show CDR1 as SGDLS and CDR2 as YYNGEE. The CDR3 sequence is 16 residues long. V trimming: 4 bases; J trimming: 15 bases; junction bases outside the gene matches: 16. CDR3 sequence: CASSFDNPGLAGPVFF. CDR3 coding DNA: TGTGCCAGCAGCTTCGATAATCCGGGACTAGCGGGACCGGTGTTCTTC.

The chain joins TRBV5-1 to TRBJ2-2; 11 bases line up with TRBD1. The CDR3 has 16 residues. V lost 5 bases, J lost 4 bases, and 7 bases stayed unmatched. Per the germline V gene, CDR1 is SGHRS and CDR2 is YFSETQ. CDR3 coding DNA: TGCGCCAGCAGGTCCCCCGGGACAGGGGGCACCGGGGAGCTGTTTTTT. Protein: CASRSPGTGGTGELFF.

This rearrangement joins TRBV10-2 to TRBJ1-5, with 8 bases matching TRBD1. The germline gives CDR1 WSHSY, CDR2 SAAADI. The CDR3 totals 15 residues. Trimming at V came to 3 bases and at J to 6 bases, leaving 7 bases not matched to a gene. Here the CDR3 reads CASSDRQGSIQPQHF. DNA of the CDR3: TGCGCCAGCAGTGACAGACAGGGGTCCATTCAGCCCCAGCATTTT.

This clone showed up just once. J is TRBJ1-1 and V is TRBV29-1, with 10 bases aligning to TRBD1. Per the germline V gene, CDR1 is SQVTM and CDR2 is ANQGSEA. The CDR3 has 12 residues. V was pared by 5 bases and J by 6 bases, with 3 bases of the junction left unmatched. The CDR3 DNA reads as TGCAGCGTTAGGACAGGGGGTTCTGAAGCTTTCTTT. Translated, it gives CSVRTGGSEAFF.

A single count supports this clone. V and J are TRBV5-6 and TRBJ1-3; D may be TRBD1 (6 bases). V dropped 0 bases and J dropped 2 bases, with 12 bases sitting between them. The CDR3 has 16 residues. Per the germline V gene, CDR1 is SGHDT and CDR2 is YYEEEE. The CDR3 spells CASSLGWNRAGNTIYF. The CDR3 DNA reads as TGTGCCAGCAGCTTGGGGTGGAACAGGGCTGGAAACACCATATATTTT.

The rearrangement links TRBV3-1 (or the pseudogene TRBV3-2) to TRBJ2-7; a possible D gene is TRBD2 (7 bases). Germline loops: CDR1 LGHDT, CDR2 YNNKEL (reference sequence). With 2 bases removed from V and 5 bases from J, the gap between germline ends came to 13 bases. This CDR3 has 14 residues. The CDR3 protein is CASSQRGGHNEQYF. CDR3 in DNA: TGTGCCAGCAGCCAAAGGGGGGGGCACAACGAGCAGTACTTC.

This clone was seen more than once but under ten times. The rearrangement uses TRBV11-3 and TRBJ2-7, with D possibly matching TRBD2 (5 bases). Germline CDR1 and CDR2: SGHNT and YENEEA. The CDR3 spans 12 residues. V was trimmed by 0 bases and J by 6 bases, leaving 6 bases between them. CDR3 coding DNA: TGTGCCAGCAGCTTAGAAGGAGGCGAGCAGTACTTC. It translates to CASSLEGGEQYF.

The chain is built from TRBV7-2 and TRBJ1-4; D remains ambiguous. CDR1 is SGHTA, CDR2 FQGNSA, per germline. With 5 bases removed from V and 5 bases from J, the gap between germline ends came to 12 bases. The CDR3 runs 14 residues. The CDR3 DNA sequence: TGTGCCAGCAGCGATTCCGGACTGAATGAAAAACTGTTTTTT. This gives the protein CASSDSGLNEKLFF.

The chain recombines TRBV3-1 (or the pseudogene TRBV3-2) with TRBJ1-6, with a tentative D call TRBD1 (6 bases). CDR1 and CDR2 from the germline V gene are LGHDT and YNNKEL (reference sequence). The CDR3 length is 16 residues. V lost 2 bases, J lost 7 bases, and 15 bases lay in between. CDR3: CASSQTQGSGNSPLHF. As DNA, the CDR3 is TGTGCCAGCAGCCAAACCCAGGGGTCTGGAAATTCACCCCTCCACTTT.

The chain carries TRBV19 and TRBJ2-3, with D uncertain. V was trimmed by 3 bases and J by 3 bases, leaving 7 bases between them. Germline-derived CDR1 and CDR2 are LNHDA and SQIVND (reference sequence). The CDR3 has 13 amino acids. DNA for the CDR3: TGTGCCAGTAGTATTGCGTTGACAGATACGCAGTATTTT. Translated, it gives CASSIALTDTQYF. The full variable domain, rest sourced from reference TRBV19 and TRBJ2-3, is DGGITQSPKYLFRKEGQNVTLSCEQNLNHDAMYWYRQDPGQGLRLIYYSQIVNDFQKGDIAEGYSVSREKKESFPLTVTSAQKNPTAFYLCASSIALTDTQYFGPGTRLTVL.

This clone turned up a few times. CDR3 residues: CASSDSQGSYNEQFF. CDR3 sequence (DNA): TGTGCCAGCAGCGACTCGCAGGGCTCCTACAATGAGCAGTTCTTC. This rearrangement joins TRBV7-3 to TRBJ2-1; tentative D call: TRBD1 (5 bases). The CDR3 runs to 15 residues. V dropped 5 bases and J dropped 0 bases, with 11 bases sitting between them. Germline V CDR1 and CDR2: SGHTA, FQGTGA.

This chain uses TRBV2 with TRBJ1-6; D possibly corresponds to TRBD1 (5 bases). From germline, CDR1 is SNHLY and CDR2 FYNNEI. Trimming stripped 2 bases from V and 6 bases from J, with 11 bases between. CDR3 length: 15 amino acids. In DNA form, the CDR3 reads TGTGCCAGCAGTGAAAGGGGTACGGCTAATTCACCCCTCCACTTT. Amino acid sequence: CASSERGTANSPLHF.

V gene TRBV9 combines with J gene TRBJ2-2, with TRBD1 identical over 9 bases. Germline CDR1 reads SGDLS; CDR2 reads YYNGEE. V lost 4 bases, J lost 4 bases, and 8 bases stayed unmatched. The CDR3 consists of 16 residues. In DNA form, the CDR3 reads TGTGCCAGCAGCCGTGGGACAGGGTCGACCACCGGGGAGCTGTTTTTT. Translation: CASSRGTGSTTGELFF.

This chain links TRBV12-3 or TRBV12-4 with TRBJ1-2; the D is unclear. This CDR3 region has 13 residues. V was cut by 0 bases and J by 10 bases, with 12 bases left in between. CDR3 nucleotides: TGTGCCAGCAGTTTAGCTCCAGGAATCCCCTACACCTTC. It yields the protein CASSLAPGIPYTF.

The chain couples TRBV4-2 to TRBJ1-2; unclear D gene. V was clipped by 4 bases and J by 4 bases, with 19 bases between them. The germline V gene encodes CDR1 LGHNA and CDR2 YNFKEQ. The CDR3 is made up of 16 amino acids. CDR3 sequence reads: CASSPRSRDGGYGYTF. CDR3 coding DNA: TGTGCCAGCAGCCCGCGGAGCCGAGACGGAGGCTATGGCTACACCTTC.

The chain joins TRBV18 to TRBJ2-3, with D possibly matching TRBD2 (6 bases). Trimming shortened V by 3 bases and J by 5 bases, and 18 bases separated the two germline ends. The CDR3 is 16 amino acids. Germline V gives CDR1 KGHSH, CDR2 LQKENI. CDR3 loop: CASSPPSRRAGDTQYF. The CDR3 DNA follows: TGTGCCAGCTCACCTCCTAGCAGGAGGGCCGGAGATACGCAGTATTTT. Using reference TRBV18 and TRBJ2-3 for the parts outside the CDR3, the full variable domain is NAGVMQNPRHLVRRRGQEARLRCSPMKGHSHVYWYRQLPEEGLKFMVYLQKENIIDESGMPKERFSAEFPKEGPSILRIQQVVRGDSAAYFCASSPPSRRAGDTQYFGPGTRLTVL.

This chain connects TRBV5-6 to TRBJ2-7; no clear D. V was trimmed by 3 bases and J by 2 bases, leaving 3 bases between them. Germline V CDR1 and CDR2: SGHDT, YYEEEE. CDR3 size: 11 residues. CDR3 loop: CASSSTYEQYF. DNA for the CDR3: TGTGCCAGCAGCTCCACCTACGAGCAGTACTTC.

The genes are TRBV10-3 and TRBJ1-1, with a tentative D call TRBD1 (5 bases). V was shortened by 10 bases and J by 1 base, with 7 bases between the two germline ends. CDR1 and CDR2 (germline): ENHRY, SYGVKD. The CDR3 has 11 residues. Here the CDR3 reads CASQGNTEAFF. For the CDR3, the DNA is TGTGCCAGCCAGGGGAACACTGAAGCTTTCTTT.

The CDR3 sequence is CASSSGQGSGETQYF. For the CDR3, the DNA is TGCGCCAGCAGCTCGGGACAGGGGAGCGGAGAGACCCAGTACTTC. V is TRBV5-1 and J is TRBJ2-5; 10 bases align to TRBD1. This CDR3 has 15 residues. Germline trimming cut 3 bases from V and 4 bases from J; bases unmatched to any gene: 6. Germline CDR1 is SGHRS and CDR2 is YFSETQ.

In its sample, this clone was seen a few times. This chain uses TRBV7-2 with TRBJ1-2; 11 bases are shared with TRBD1. V trimming: 4 bases; J trimming: 7 bases; junction bases outside the gene matches: 2. Germline V gives CDR1 SGHTA, CDR2 FQGNSA. The CDR3 totals 13 residues. CDR3 bases: TGTGCCAGCAGCTCCGGGACAGGGGGTGGCTACACCTTC. Its translation is CASSSGTGGGYTF. The full variable domain, with the rest looked up from reference TRBV7-2 and TRBJ1-2, is GAGVSQSPSNKVTEKGKDVELRCDPISGHTALYWYRQSLGQGLEFLIYFQGNSAPDKSGLPSDRFSAERTGGSVSTLTIQRTQQEDSAVYLCASSSGTGGGYTFGSGTRLTVV.